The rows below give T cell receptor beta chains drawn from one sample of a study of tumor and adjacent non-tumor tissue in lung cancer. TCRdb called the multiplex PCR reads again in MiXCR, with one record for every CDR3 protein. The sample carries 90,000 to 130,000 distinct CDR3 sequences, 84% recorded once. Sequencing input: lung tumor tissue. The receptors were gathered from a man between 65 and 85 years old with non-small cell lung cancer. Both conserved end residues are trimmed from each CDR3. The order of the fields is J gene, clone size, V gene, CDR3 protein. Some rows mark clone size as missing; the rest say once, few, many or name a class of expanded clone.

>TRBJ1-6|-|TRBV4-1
ACCHTGPLQSPLH
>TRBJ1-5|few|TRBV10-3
ATSGGDQPQH
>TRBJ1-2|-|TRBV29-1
SVHQTVAYGYT
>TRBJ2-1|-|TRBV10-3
ASLEEFVKEQF
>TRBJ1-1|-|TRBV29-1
SVLEAAGWAF
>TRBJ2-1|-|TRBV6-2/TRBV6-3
TGSYSLSGRATNEQF
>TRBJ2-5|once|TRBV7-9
ASNLVMRGRETQY
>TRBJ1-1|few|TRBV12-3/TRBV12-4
VSSLSGGVTEAF
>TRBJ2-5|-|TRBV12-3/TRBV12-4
ASSHFEYQETQH
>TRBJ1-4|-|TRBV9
ASSGPGVTNEKLF
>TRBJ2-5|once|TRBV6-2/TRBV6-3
ASSPQIKTQY
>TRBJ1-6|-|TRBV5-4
ARSPGCVLYNSPLH
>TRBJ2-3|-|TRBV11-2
ASKGRRESDAQY
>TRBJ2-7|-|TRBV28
ASSLWEFGSYEQY
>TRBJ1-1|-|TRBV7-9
ASTGLWGSNIEAF
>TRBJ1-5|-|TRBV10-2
ASSWGRESQPRH
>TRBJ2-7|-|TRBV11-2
ASSPPDGTSTYEQY
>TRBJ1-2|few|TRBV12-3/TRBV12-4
ASREQGWNYGYT
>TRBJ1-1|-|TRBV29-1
SVWTGADTEAF
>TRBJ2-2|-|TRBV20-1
SAREPRNGELF
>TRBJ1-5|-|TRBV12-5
TSVFDRNQPQH
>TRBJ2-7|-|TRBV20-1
SLGEGLAGTYKQY